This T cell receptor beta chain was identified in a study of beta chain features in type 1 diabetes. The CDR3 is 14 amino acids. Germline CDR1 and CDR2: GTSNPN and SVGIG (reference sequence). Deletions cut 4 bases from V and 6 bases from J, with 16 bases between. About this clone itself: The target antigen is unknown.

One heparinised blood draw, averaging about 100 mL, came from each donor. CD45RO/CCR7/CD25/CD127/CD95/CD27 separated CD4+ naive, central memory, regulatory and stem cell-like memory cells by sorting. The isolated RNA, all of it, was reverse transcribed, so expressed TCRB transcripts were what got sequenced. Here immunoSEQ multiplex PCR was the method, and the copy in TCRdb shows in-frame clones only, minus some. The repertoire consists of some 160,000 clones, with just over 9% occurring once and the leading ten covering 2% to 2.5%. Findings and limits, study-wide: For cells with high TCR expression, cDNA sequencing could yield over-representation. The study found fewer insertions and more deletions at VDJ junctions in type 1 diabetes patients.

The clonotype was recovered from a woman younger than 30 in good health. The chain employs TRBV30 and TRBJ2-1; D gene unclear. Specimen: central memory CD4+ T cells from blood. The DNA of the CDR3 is TGTGCCTGGACTAAAACGGGTCTTTTCAATGAGCAGTTCTTC. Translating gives CAWTKTGLFNEQFF.